This TCR beta chain stems from a study of cytomegalovirus exposure and HLA in healthy donors. Method: immunoSEQ multiplex PCR; TCRdb's copy keeps in-frame clones and lacks some. There are about 98,000 clones in the sample; 87% occur only once, and roughly 4% lies in the top ten. The V end was cut by 1 base, the J end by 0 bases, with 9 bases between. The CDR3 covers 15 residues. Germline CDR1 and CDR2: KGHSH and LQKENI. V and J are TRBV18 and TRBJ1-1; D is perhaps TRBD1 (5 bases). The sequencing input was PBMCs. The receptor comes from a woman under 40 in good health and CMV-seronegative. This chain's CDR3 is CASSPRGILNTEAFF. The CDR3, as DNA: TGTGCCAGCTCACCACGGGGCATCCTGAACACTGAAGCTTTCTTT.